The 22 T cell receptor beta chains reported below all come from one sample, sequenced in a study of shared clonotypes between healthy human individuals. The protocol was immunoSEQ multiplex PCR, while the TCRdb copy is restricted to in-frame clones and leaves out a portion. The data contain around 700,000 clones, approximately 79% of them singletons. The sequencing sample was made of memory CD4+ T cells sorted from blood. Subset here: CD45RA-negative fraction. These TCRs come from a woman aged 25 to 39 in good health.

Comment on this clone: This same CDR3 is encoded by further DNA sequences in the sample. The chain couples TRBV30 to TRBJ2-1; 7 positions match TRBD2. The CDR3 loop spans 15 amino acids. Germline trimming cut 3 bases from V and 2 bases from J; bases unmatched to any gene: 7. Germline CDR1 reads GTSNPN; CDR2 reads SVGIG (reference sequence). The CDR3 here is CAWRGRAGAYNEQFF. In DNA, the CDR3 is TGTGCCTGGAGGGGGAGGGCCGGCGCCTACAATGAGCAGTTCTTC.

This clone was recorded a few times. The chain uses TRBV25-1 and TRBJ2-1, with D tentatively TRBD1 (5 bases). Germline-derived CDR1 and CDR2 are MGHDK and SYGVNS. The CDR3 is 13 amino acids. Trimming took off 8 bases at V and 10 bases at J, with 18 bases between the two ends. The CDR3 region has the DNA TGTGCCAGCCAGGGTTTGAGTACCCCCGAGCAGTTCTTC. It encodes CASQGLSTPEQFF.

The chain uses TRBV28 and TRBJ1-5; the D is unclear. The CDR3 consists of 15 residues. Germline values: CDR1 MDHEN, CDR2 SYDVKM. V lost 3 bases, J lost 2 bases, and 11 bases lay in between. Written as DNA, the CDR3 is TGTGCCAGCAGTTTTAAGGTATCAGGCAATCAGCCCCAGCATTTT. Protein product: CASSFKVSGNQPQHF.

As DNA, the CDR3 is TGCGCCAGCAACCCGCAAGGGAGGCGCACCGGGGAGCTGTTTTTT. It codes for CASNPQGRRTGELFF. V and J are TRBV5-1 and TRBJ2-2; a possible D gene is TRBD2 (6 bases). Trimming took 6 bases from V and 4 from J, leaving 16 bases between them. The CDR3 has 15 residues. CDR1 is SGHRS, CDR2 YFSETQ, per germline.

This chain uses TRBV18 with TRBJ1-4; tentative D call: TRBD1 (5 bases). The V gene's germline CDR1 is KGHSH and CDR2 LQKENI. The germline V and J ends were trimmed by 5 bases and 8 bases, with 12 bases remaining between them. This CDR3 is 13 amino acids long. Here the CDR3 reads CASSSLNREKLFF. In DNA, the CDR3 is TGTGCCAGCTCATCCTTAAACAGGGAAAAACTGTTTTTT.

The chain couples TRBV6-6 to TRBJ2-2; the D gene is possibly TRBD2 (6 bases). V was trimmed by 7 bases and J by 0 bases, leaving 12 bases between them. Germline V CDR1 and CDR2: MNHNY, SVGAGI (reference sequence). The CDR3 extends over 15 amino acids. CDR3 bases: TGTGCCAGCAACCGGGACTCCGCGAACACCGGGGAGCTGTTTTTT. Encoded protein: CASNRDSANTGELFF.

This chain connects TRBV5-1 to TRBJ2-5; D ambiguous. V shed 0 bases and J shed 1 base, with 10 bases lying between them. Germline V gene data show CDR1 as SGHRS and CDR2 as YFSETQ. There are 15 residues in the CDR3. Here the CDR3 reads CASSLAGPIQETQYF. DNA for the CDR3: TGCGCCAGCAGCTTGGCAGGACCCATCCAAGAGACCCAGTACTTC.

CDR3 in amino acids: CASSLVSLAGVITGELFF. The CDR3 DNA reads as TGTGCCAGCAGCTTAGTATCCCTAGCGGGAGTAATAACCGGGGAGCTGTTTTTT. The gene calls are TRBV7-8 and TRBJ2-2, with 10 bases fitting TRBD2. The CDR3 totals 18 residues. V trimming: 1 base; J trimming: 5 bases; junction bases outside the gene matches: 10. Germline assignment: CDR1 SGHVS and CDR2 FQNEAQ.

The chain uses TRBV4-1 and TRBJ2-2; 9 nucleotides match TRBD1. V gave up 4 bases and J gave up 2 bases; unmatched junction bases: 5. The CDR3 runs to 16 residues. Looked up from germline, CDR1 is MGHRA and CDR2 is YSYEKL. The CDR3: CASSPPGQGNTGELFF. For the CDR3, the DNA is TGCGCCAGCAGCCCTCCGGGACAGGGAAACACCGGGGAGCTGTTTTTT.

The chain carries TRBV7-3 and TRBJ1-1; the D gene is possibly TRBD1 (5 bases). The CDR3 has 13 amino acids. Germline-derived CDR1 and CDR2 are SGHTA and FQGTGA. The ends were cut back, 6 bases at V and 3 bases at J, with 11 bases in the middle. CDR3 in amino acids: CASRDQGYTEAFF. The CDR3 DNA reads TGTGCCAGCAGGGACCAGGGCTACACTGAAGCTTTCTTT.

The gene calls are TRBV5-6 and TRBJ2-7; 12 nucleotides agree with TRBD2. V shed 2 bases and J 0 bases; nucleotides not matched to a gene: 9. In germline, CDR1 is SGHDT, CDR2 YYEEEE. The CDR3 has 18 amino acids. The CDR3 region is CASSLGGTSGWSSYEQYF. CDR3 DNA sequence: TGTGCCAGCAGCTTAGGGGGGACTAGCGGGTGGAGCTCCTACGAGCAGTACTTC.

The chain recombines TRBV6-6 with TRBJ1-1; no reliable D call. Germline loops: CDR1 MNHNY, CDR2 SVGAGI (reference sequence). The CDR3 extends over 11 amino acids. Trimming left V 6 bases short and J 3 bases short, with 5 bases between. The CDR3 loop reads CASRRDTEAFF. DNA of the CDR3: TGTGCCAGCAGGAGAGACACTGAAGCTTTCTTT.

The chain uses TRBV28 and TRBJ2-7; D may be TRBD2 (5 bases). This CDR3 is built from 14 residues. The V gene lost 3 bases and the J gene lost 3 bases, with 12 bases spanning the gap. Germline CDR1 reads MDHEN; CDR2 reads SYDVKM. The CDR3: CASSLIGRGYEQYF. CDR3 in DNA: TGTGCCAGCAGTTTGATTGGACGGGGCTACGAGCAGTACTTC.

CDR3 in DNA: TGTGCCAGCAGTTTTGGGCCCACCTACGAGCAGTACTTC. Amino acids: CASSFGPTYEQYF. The rearrangement uses TRBV28 and TRBJ2-7; D is unclear. V dropped 3 bases and J dropped 2 bases, with 8 bases sitting between them. This CDR3 comprises 13 residues. Germline V gives CDR1 MDHEN, CDR2 SYDVKM.

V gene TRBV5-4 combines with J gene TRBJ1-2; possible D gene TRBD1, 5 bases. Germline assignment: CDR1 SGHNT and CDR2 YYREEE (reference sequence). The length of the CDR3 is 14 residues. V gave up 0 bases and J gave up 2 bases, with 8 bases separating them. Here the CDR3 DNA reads TGTGCCAGCAGCTTGGGGCAGGGAAACTATGGCTACACCTTC. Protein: CASSLGQGNYGYTF.

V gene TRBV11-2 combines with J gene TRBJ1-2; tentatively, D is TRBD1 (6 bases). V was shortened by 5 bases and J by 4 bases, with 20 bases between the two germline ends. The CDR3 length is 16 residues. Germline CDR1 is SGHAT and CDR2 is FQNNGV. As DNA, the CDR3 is TGTGCCAGCAGCCCGGTAACAGGGAGAACTGGCTATGGCTACACCTTC. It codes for CASSPVTGRTGYGYTF.

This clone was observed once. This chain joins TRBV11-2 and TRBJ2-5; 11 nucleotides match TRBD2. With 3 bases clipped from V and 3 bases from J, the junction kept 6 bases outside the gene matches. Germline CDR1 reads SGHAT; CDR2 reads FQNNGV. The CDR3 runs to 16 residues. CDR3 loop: CASSLGRLAGKETQYF. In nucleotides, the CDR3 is TGTGCCAGCAGCTTGGGGAGACTAGCGGGGAAAGAGACCCAGTACTTC.

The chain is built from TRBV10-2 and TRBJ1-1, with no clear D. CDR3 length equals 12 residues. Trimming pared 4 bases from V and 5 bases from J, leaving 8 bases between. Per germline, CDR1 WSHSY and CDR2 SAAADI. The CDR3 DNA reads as TGCGCCAGCAGTGGACGAGGAACTGAAGCTTTCTTT. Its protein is CASSGRGTEAFF.

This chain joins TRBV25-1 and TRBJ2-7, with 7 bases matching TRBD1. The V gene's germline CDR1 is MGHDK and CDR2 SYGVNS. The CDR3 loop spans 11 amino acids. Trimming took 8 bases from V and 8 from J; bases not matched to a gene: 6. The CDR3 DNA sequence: TGTGCCAGCCAGGGGGTTCTCAAGCAGTACTTC. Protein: CASQGVLKQYF.

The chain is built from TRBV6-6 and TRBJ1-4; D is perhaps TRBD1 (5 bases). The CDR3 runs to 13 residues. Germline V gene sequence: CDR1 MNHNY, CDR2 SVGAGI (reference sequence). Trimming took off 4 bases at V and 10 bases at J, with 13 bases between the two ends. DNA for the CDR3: TGTGCCAGCAGTTGGGTAGGGGATGGAAAACTGTTTTTT. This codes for CASSWVGDGKLFF.

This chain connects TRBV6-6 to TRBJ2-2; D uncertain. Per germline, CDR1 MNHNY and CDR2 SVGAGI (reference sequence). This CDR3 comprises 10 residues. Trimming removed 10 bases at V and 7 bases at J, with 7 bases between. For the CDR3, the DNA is TGTGCCACCGACGGCGGGGAGCTGTTTTTT. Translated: CATDGGELFF.

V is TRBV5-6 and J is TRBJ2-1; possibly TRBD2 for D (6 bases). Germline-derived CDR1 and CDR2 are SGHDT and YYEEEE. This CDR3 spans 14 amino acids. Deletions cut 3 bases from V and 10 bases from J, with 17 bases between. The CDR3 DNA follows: TGTGCCAGCAGCTGGAGGTGGGAGGCCCCCGAGCAGTTCTTC. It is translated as CASSWRWEAPEQFF.